This T cell receptor beta chain was found in a study of cytomegalovirus exposure and HLA in healthy donors. A multiplex PCR was run with 60 Vbeta primers and 13 Jbeta primers. In the source study's methods: Later, an analysis found approximately 80 million unique TCR beta chains, and around 10 million of these were shared. The assay was immunoSEQ multiplex PCR, and TCRdb's table has in-frame clones only and misses some. The DNA gave D and trimming, while V, J and clone size come from that table. Counted here are 100,000 to 150,000 clones, around three quarters occurring once; the ten biggest clones make up about 8.9%. V gave up 6 bases and J gave up 1 base; unmatched junction bases: 5. The CDR3 runs 14 residues. Germline lookup yields CDR1 LNHDA and CDR2 SQIVND (reference sequence).

This sequence originates from a young man in good health and CMV-seropositive. The sample taken for sequencing was PBMCs. The chain couples TRBV19 to TRBJ1-1, with 7 bases matching TRBD1. This chain's CDR3 is CASRGNRGNTEAFF. CDR3 coding DNA: TGTGCCAGTAGAGGGAACAGGGGGAACACTGAAGCTTTCTTT.